Each of the 17 T cell receptor beta chains below was sequenced from the same sample in a study of shared clonotypes between healthy human individuals. Libraries were prepared by immunoSEQ multiplex PCR; TCRdb keeps only in-frame clonotypes and omits some of them. The table includes 2.5 million or so clones, approximately 94% detected once. The source material was naive CD4+ T cells sorted from blood. Subset meaning: CD45RA+ positively selected. The source of these receptors is a man aged 18 to 29 in good health.

This chain joins TRBV6-4 and TRBJ2-3; 12 nucleotides match TRBD2. The CDR3 is made up of 15 amino acids. From germline, CDR1 is MRHNA and CDR2 SNTAGT. J gave up 7 bases and V 4 bases, and 6 bases lay outside the gene matches. The CDR3 DNA is TGTGCCAGCAGTGCCCTAGCGGGGGGGCAGAATACGCAGTATTTT. It specifies CASSALAGGQNTQYF.

The chain employs TRBV20-1 and TRBJ2-7; no firm D call. The CDR3 spans 11 residues. V was shortened by 6 bases and J by 6 bases, with 12 bases between the two germline ends. Germline V CDR1 and CDR2: DFQATT, SNEGSKA (reference sequence). The chain's CDR3 is CSAGGESEQYF. CDR3 sequence (DNA): TGCAGTGCCGGCGGCGAGAGCGAGCAGTACTTC.

The chain employs TRBV7-2 and TRBJ2-5; possible D gene TRBD1, 5 bases. Germline assignment: CDR1 SGHTA and CDR2 FQGNSA. The CDR3 covers 13 residues. V shed 1 base and J shed 6 bases, with 9 bases lying between them. Here the CDR3 DNA reads TGTGCCAGCAGCTTAGAGGGGTCGAAGACCCAGTACTTC. Translating it yields CASSLEGSKTQYF.

The V call is TRBV28, the J call TRBJ1-5; no reliable D call. Germline assignment: CDR1 MDHEN and CDR2 SYDVKM. The CDR3 has 12 amino acids. V dropped 8 bases and J dropped 0 bases, with 5 bases sitting between them. The CDR3 reads CASWTSNQPQHF. CDR3 in DNA: TGTGCCAGCTGGACTAGCAATCAGCCCCAGCATTTT.

This clone appeared a few times. Different DNA sequences within this sample yield the same CDR3. The genes are TRBV5-1 and TRBJ1-1; the D is unclear. The V gene lost 0 bases and the J gene lost 1 base, with 4 bases spanning the gap. Germline CDR1 SGHRS, CDR2 YFSETQ. The CDR3 extends over 13 amino acids. CDR3 residues: CASSLERNTEAFF. DNA for the CDR3: TGCGCCAGCAGCTTGGAGCGGAACACTGAAGCTTTCTTT.

The chain has TRBV18 and TRBJ1-2, with TRBD1 as a possible D gene (6 bases). The germline V gene encodes CDR1 KGHSH and CDR2 LQKENI. The germline V and J ends were trimmed by 0 bases and 13 bases, with 21 bases remaining between them. This CDR3 has 15 residues. The CDR3, as DNA: TGTGCCAGCTCACCACCGTCAGGGGCGACCCGAGAAGGCACCTTC. This encodes CASSPPSGATREGTF.

The J gene is TRBJ2-5, the V gene TRBV4-2; D not certain. The V end lost 1 base, the J end lost 5 bases, and 5 bases lay between the germline ends. The CDR3 loop spans 12 amino acids. Germline V gene lookup returns CDR1 LGHNA and CDR2 YNFKEQ. The CDR3 is CASSQAQETQYF. As DNA, the CDR3 is TGTGCCAGCAGCCAAGCGCAGGAGACCCAGTACTTC.

This clone has a single count. The chain couples TRBV5-1 to TRBJ1-2; 8 bases map to TRBD1. Germline V gene data show CDR1 as SGHRS and CDR2 as YFSETQ. The CDR3 consists of 15 residues. The V and J ends lost 4 bases and 4 bases, in that order; junction bases with no gene match: 9. The CDR3 nucleotides read TGCGCCAGCAGCGCTACAGGGGGGGCGGCCTATGGCTACACCTTC. It is translated as CASSATGGAAYGYTF. Complete variable domain (other parts from reference TRBV5-1 and TRBJ1-2): KAGVTQTPRYLIKTRGQQVTLSCSPISGHRSVSWYQQTPGQGLQFLFEYFSETQRNKGNFPGRFSGRQFSNSRSEMNVSTLELGDSALYLCASSATGGAAYGYTFGSGTRLTVV.

V is TRBV7-9 and J is TRBJ1-2; TRBD1 matches 8 bases. The CDR3 has 14 amino acids. The germline gives CDR1 SEHNR, CDR2 FQNEAQ (reference sequence). Unmatched junction bases numbered 4, after V lost 1 base and J lost 6 bases. Here the CDR3 reads CASSLETGANGYTF. The CDR3 DNA reads as TGTGCCAGCAGCTTAGAGACAGGGGCAAATGGCTACACCTTC.

J is TRBJ1-2 and V is TRBV6-1, with D unclear. V lost 10 bases, J lost 4 bases, and 10 bases lay in between. Per germline, CDR1 MNHNS and CDR2 SASEGT. This CDR3 is built from 11 residues. In DNA form, the CDR3 reads TGTGCCACCCGCCGGAGCTATGGCTACACCTTC. Translation gives CATRRSYGYTF.

In DNA, the CDR3 is TGTGCCAGCAGCCAAGATTCCCCCTACTCTGGAAACACCATATATTTT. It is translated as CASSQDSPYSGNTIYF. The genes are TRBV14 and TRBJ1-3; no firm D call. CDR1 is SGHDN, CDR2 FVKESK, per germline. V was trimmed by 0 bases and J by 0 bases, leaving 9 bases between them. The CDR3 is made up of 16 amino acids.

This chain uses TRBV27 with TRBJ2-7; 8 nucleotides align to TRBD1. CDR1 and CDR2 from the germline V gene are MNHEY and SMNVEV (reference sequence). The CDR3 spans 14 residues. The trim removed 2 bases at V and 7 bases at J, leaving 7 bases unmatched. CDR3 bases: TGTGCCAGCAGTTTAAGACAGGGGCTGGGTGAGCAGTACTTC. Translating gives CASSLRQGLGEQYF.

With regard to this clone: The sample carries other DNA sequences with the same CDR3. The genes are TRBV11-2 and TRBJ2-3; D is unresolved. Trimming took off 5 bases at V and 6 bases at J, with 9 bases between the two ends. The CDR3 length is 12 residues. Germline V gene data show CDR1 as SGHAT and CDR2 as FQNNGV. The CDR3 DNA sequence: TGTGCCAGCAGCCCCCAAGGGGATACGCAGTATTTT. Its protein is CASSPQGDTQYF. The whole variable domain, filled in from reference TRBV11-2 and TRBJ2-3, reads EAGVAQSPRYKIIEKRQSVAFWCNPISGHATLYWYQQILGQGPKLLIQFQNNGVVDDSQLPKDRFSAERLKGVDSTLKIQPAKLEDSAVYLCASSPQGDTQYFGPGTRLTVL.

About this clone itself: This specimen includes other DNA sequences encoding the same CDR3. This chain uses TRBV20-1 with TRBJ2-7, with D tentatively TRBD1 (5 bases). The CDR3 consists of 11 residues. Looked up from germline, CDR1 is DFQATT and CDR2 is SNEGSKA (reference sequence). With 3 bases removed from V and 3 bases from J, the gap between germline ends came to 6 bases. CDR3 nucleotides: TGCAGTGCTAGTCAGGGCTACGAGCAGTACTTC. Translated, it gives CSASQGYEQYF.

Regarding this clone: This same CDR3 is encoded by further DNA sequences in the sample. V usage is TRBV5-1 and J usage is TRBJ2-1; D not resolved. Trimming took 0 bases from V and 4 from J, leaving 8 bases between them. This CDR3 has 14 amino acids. CDR1 and CDR2 (germline): SGHRS, YFSETQ. CDR3 loop: CASSLAGSYNEQFF. CDR3 in DNA: TGCGCCAGCAGCTTGGCCGGTAGTTACAATGAGCAGTTCTTC.

The J gene is TRBJ2-6, the V gene TRBV28; D may be TRBD1 or TRBD2 (6 bases each). The V end was cut by 5 bases, the J end by 4 bases, with 12 bases between. Germline V CDR1 and CDR2: MDHEN, SYDVKM. The CDR3 consists of 15 residues. The CDR3 DNA follows: TGTGCCAGCAGTAACTCGGGGGCCGGGGCCAACGTCCTGACTTTC. Translating it yields CASSNSGAGANVLTF.

As concerns this clone: The identical CDR3 is also encoded by other nucleotide sequences in the sample. The chain carries TRBV9 and TRBJ2-5, with unresolved D. CDR3 length: 14 residues. Trimming cost V 0 bases and J 1 base, with 7 bases left between them. CDR1 is SGDLS and CDR2 is YYNGEE in the germline V gene. CDR3 coding DNA: TGTGCCAGCAGCGTAGGGCGGAGCCAAGAGACCCAGTACTTC. Protein: CASSVGRSQETQYF.